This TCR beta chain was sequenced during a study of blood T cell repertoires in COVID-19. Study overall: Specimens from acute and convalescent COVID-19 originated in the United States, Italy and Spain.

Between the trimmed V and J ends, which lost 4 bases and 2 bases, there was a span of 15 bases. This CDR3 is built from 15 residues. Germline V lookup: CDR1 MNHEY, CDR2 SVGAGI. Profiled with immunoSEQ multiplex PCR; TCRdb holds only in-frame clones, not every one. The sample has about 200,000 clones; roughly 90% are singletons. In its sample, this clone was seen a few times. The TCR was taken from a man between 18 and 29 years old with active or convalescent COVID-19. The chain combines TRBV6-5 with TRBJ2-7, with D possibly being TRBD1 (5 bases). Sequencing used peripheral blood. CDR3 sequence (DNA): TGTGCCAGCAGTTTTAGGGGAAAAACGGCCTACGAGCAGTACTTC. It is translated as CASSFRGKTAYEQYF.